These 21 T cell receptor beta chains were all obtained from the same sample, sequenced in a study of monozygotic twins with inflammatory bowel disease. Reprocessing the 5' RACE reads, TCRdb reports a single entry for every CDR3 protein and omits DNA. In all, the sample yields around 410,000 distinct CDR3 sequences. Sequencing was carried out using blood. Receptors originate from a human donor with ulcerative colitis or Crohn's disease, or a healthy co-twin of an affected twin (not recorded which).

This rearrangement joins TRBV12-3 or TRBV12-4 to TRBJ1-5; TCRdb reports TRBD1, a call that lacks DNA to check it against. CDR3 length equals 15 residues. CDR3 amino acids: CASSLTGTGIQPQHF.

The chain couples TRBV19 to TRBJ2-3; lacking DNA, the TRBD2 call made by TCRdb goes unchecked. CDR1 LNHDA and CDR2 SQIVND come from the germline V gene (reference sequence). This CDR3 contains 17 residues. CDR3 region: CASTRLAGGGNTDTQYF.

The chain uses TRBV15 and TRBJ2-1. Germline V CDR1 and CDR2: LNHNV, YYDKDF (reference sequence). The CDR3 runs to 15 residues. CDR3 amino acids: CATSTDLSSYNEQFF. The full variable domain, with the rest looked up from reference TRBV15 and TRBJ2-1, is DAMVIQNPRYQVTQFGKPVTLSCSQTLNHNVMYWYQQKSSQAPKLLFHYYDKDFNNEADTPDNFQSRRPNTSFCFLDIRSPGLGDTAMYLCATSTDLSSYNEQFFGPGTRLTVL.

J is TRBJ2-1 and V is TRBV10-2; TCRdb's D call of TRBD1 is untestable without DNA. Germline values: CDR1 WSHSY, CDR2 SAAADI. There are 11 residues in the CDR3. The CDR3 spells CASSKRDEQFF.

The V and J genes are TRBV4-1 and TRBJ1-3; the D call of TRBD1 rests on TCRdb alone, since no DNA is present to check it. The CDR3 consists of 16 residues. Looked up from germline, CDR1 is MGHRA and CDR2 is YSYEKL. The CDR3 sequence: CASSHRTGSSGNTIYF.

This sequence joins TRBV12-5 and TRBJ1-1; as DNA is missing, the TRBD1 call by TCRdb cannot be tested. The CDR3 is made up of 13 amino acids. Germline V gives CDR1 LGHNT, CDR2 FRNRAP. CDR3: CASARQGGTEAFF.

The chain joins TRBV5-1 to TRBJ2-2; TCRdb calls TRBD1, which cannot be checked without DNA. The germline CDR1 and CDR2 sequences are SGHRS and YFSETQ. CDR3 length equals 13 residues. The CDR3 is CASRRTNTGELFF.

The CDR3 loop is CASSNDRNTEAFF. The V call is TRBV18, the J call TRBJ1-1. Germline CDR1 is KGHSH and CDR2 is LQKENI. This CDR3 is 13 amino acids long.

This chain links TRBV12-5 with TRBJ1-1; the TCRdb D gene call, TRBD1, has no DNA to confirm it. CDR3 size: 14 residues. Per the germline V gene, CDR1 is LGHNT and CDR2 is FRNRAP. The CDR3 sequence: CASGPQGAITEAFF.

The chain joins TRBV5-5 to TRBJ1-3; TCRdb selects TRBD1, and the lack of DNA leaves this call unchecked. Per the germline V gene, CDR1 is SGHKS and CDR2 is YYEKEE (reference sequence). CDR3 length: 15 amino acids. CDR3 loop: CASSPAPRAGNTIYF.

This chain's CDR3 is CASSLAPMGLETQYF. The chain joins TRBV7-2 to TRBJ2-5; TCRdb's D gene call, TRBD1, goes unchecked for lack of DNA. CDR3 length: 15 residues. CDR1 is SGHTA and CDR2 is FQGNSA in the germline V gene.

J is TRBJ1-4 and V is TRBV7-6; TCRdb returns TRBD1, unconfirmable since there is no DNA. The length of the CDR3 is 16 residues. Germline values: CDR1 SGHVS, CDR2 FNYEAQ. The CDR3 sequence: CASSLAGTGTNEKLFF.

The chain joins TRBV25-1 to TRBJ2-7; TCRdb outputs TRBD1, but without DNA this stays unchecked. From germline, CDR1 is MGHDK and CDR2 SYGVNS. This CDR3 has 12 residues. This chain's CDR3 is CASRDRAREQYF.

J is TRBJ2-1 and V is TRBV24-1; TCRdb outputs TRBD1, but without DNA this stays unchecked. The CDR3 sequence is 13 residues long. CDR1 and CDR2 (germline): KGHDR, SFDVKD. The chain's CDR3 is CATSEPGSNEQFF.

V usage is TRBV5-1 and J usage is TRBJ2-1; TCRdb gives TRBD1 as the D gene, but with no DNA this cannot be confirmed. CDR3 length: 15 residues. In germline, CDR1 is SGHRS, CDR2 YFSETQ. The CDR3 sequence: CASSVRDPRYNEQFF.

The V call is TRBV6-1, the J call TRBJ2-1; lacking DNA, the TRBD1 call made by TCRdb goes unchecked. Per the germline V gene, CDR1 is MNHNS and CDR2 is SASEGT. The CDR3 has 14 amino acids. The CDR3 loop is CASSDRGLINEQFF.

The V gene is TRBV4-1, the J gene TRBJ2-5; without DNA, the TCRdb call of TRBD1 cannot be checked. This CDR3 is 17 amino acids long. From germline, CDR1 is MGHRA and CDR2 YSYEKL. The CDR3 here is CASSQDGTTGTPRTQYF.

This sequence joins TRBV20-1 and TRBJ2-5. Germline V CDR1 and CDR2: DFQATT, SNEGSKA (reference sequence). CDR3 length: 11 amino acids. CDR3 sequence reads: CSAGYQETQYF.

The chain employs TRBV5-1 and TRBJ2-3; TCRdb proposes TRBD1, but this gene call is untestable without DNA. Germline V gene sequence: CDR1 SGHRS, CDR2 YFSETQ. The CDR3 has 15 amino acids. The CDR3 here is CASSRGTGNTDTQYF.

J is TRBJ2-1 and V is TRBV15; TCRdb calls TRBD2, which cannot be checked without DNA. CDR1 LNHNV and CDR2 YYDKDF come from the germline V gene (reference sequence). CDR3 length equals 15 residues. CDR3 sequence reads: CATSRVLAGHNEQFF.

The genes are TRBV25-1 and TRBJ1-6; TCRdb selects TRBD1, and the lack of DNA leaves this call unchecked. Looked up from germline, CDR1 is MGHDK and CDR2 is SYGVNS. The CDR3 contains 13 residues. The chain's CDR3 is CASSDRGNSPLHF.